Listed here are 26 T cell receptor beta chains from one sample, sequenced in a study of blood T cell repertoires in COVID-19. Produced via immunoSEQ multiplex PCR; TCRdb's table is partial and in-frame only. The table lists hundreds of thousands of clones, around 84% of them singletons, with 5% in the top ten. Sequences were obtained from PBMCs or T cells enriched from blood (not recorded which). The receptors derive from a man in his forties who had been exposed to COVID-19.

Of note for this clone: The sample holds other DNA sequences that translate to the same CDR3. The V and J genes are TRBV6-5 and TRBJ2-7; 10 nucleotides match TRBD2. Germline V gene lookup returns CDR1 MNHEY and CDR2 SVGAGI. After removal of 3 bases from V and 4 bases from J, the junction contained 3 bases not matched to a gene. There are 14 residues in the CDR3. CDR3 residues: CASSYSSGSYEQYF. CDR3 nucleotides: TGTGCCAGCAGTTATTCTAGCGGGAGTTACGAGCAGTACTTC.

The chain has TRBV7-6 and TRBJ2-3; the match to TRBD2 covers 9 bases. The CDR3 totals 16 residues. Trimming at V came to 0 bases and at J to 1 base, leaving 2 bases not matched to a gene. CDR1 is SGHVS, CDR2 FNYEAQ, per germline. As DNA, the CDR3 is TGTGCCAGCAGCTTAGCGTGGACTAGCGGCACAGATACGCAGTATTTT. Its translation is CASSLAWTSGTDTQYF.

The genes are TRBV30 and TRBJ1-1; 7 bases fit TRBD1. The V and J ends lost 8 bases and 5 bases, in that order; junction bases with no gene match: 8. CDR3 size: 12 residues. Germline lookup yields CDR1 GTSNPN and CDR2 SVGIG (reference sequence). The CDR3 reads CAANRGSTEAFF. The CDR3 nucleotides are TGTGCCGCAAACAGGGGATCAACTGAAGCTTTCTTT.

The chain links TRBV11-3 to TRBJ2-7; 9 bases are shared with TRBD2. This CDR3 has 16 residues. V was clipped by 2 bases and J by 6 bases; unmatched bases: 11. CDR1 and CDR2 from the germline V gene are SGHNT and YENEEA. CDR3 DNA: TGTGCCAGCAGCTTATGGGGGGCGGGAGGGCCTGCCGAGCAGTACTTC. Its protein is CASSLWGAGGPAEQYF.

This clone has a single count. V is TRBV9 and J is TRBJ2-7; D may be TRBD1 (6 bases). From germline, CDR1 is SGDLS and CDR2 YYNGEE. The V and J ends lost 0 bases and 8 bases respectively, with 12 bases between them. The length of the CDR3 is 13 residues. For the CDR3, the DNA is TGTGCCAGCAGCGTAGGAGGGGGATCTAAGCAGTACTTC. Encoded protein: CASSVGGGSKQYF.

The chain combines TRBV5-8 with TRBJ1-3; no definite D call. There are 14 residues in the CDR3. Trimming stripped 3 bases from V and 2 bases from J, with 9 bases between. Germline values: CDR1 SGHTS, CDR2 YDEGEE. The CDR3 DNA follows: TGTGCCAGCAGCTGGAGTGAAACTGGAAACACCATATATTTT. It yields the protein CASSWSETGNTIYF.

Here the CDR3 reads CASSQDQQGTDTQYF. CDR3 bases: TGCGCCAGCAGCCAAGATCAACAGGGGACAGATACGCAGTATTTT. The rearrangement links TRBV4-1 to TRBJ2-3, with 7 positions matching TRBD1. Unmatched junction bases numbered 3, after V lost 0 bases and J lost 3 bases. CDR1 and CDR2 (germline): MGHRA, YSYEKL. The CDR3 is 15 amino acids.

V usage is TRBV11-2 and J usage is TRBJ2-2; TRBD2 might be the D (6 bases). From germline, CDR1 is SGHAT and CDR2 FQNNGV. Trimming removed 8 bases at V and 3 bases at J, with 19 bases between. The CDR3 is made up of 16 amino acids. CDR3 sequence reads: CASLNLAESYTGELFF. CDR3 nucleotides: TGTGCCAGCCTCAATTTAGCGGAGTCGTACACCGGGGAGCTGTTTTTT.

This clone was detected only a few times. This rearrangement joins TRBV3-1 (or the pseudogene TRBV3-2) to TRBJ1-2; D not certain. Deletions cut 1 base from V and 11 bases from J, with 14 bases between. CDR3 size: 13 residues. The germline CDR1 and CDR2 sequences are LGHDT and YNNKEL (reference sequence). CDR3 DNA sequence: TGTGCCAGCAGCCAAGGGTACGAGAGCCCGTACACCTTC. Protein: CASSQGYESPYTF.

J is TRBJ2-7 and V is TRBV4-1; possibly TRBD1 for D (5 bases). With 0 bases removed from V and 3 bases from J, the gap between germline ends came to 12 bases. There are 15 residues in the CDR3. The V gene's germline CDR1 is MGHRA and CDR2 YSYEKL. DNA for the CDR3: TGCGCCAGCAGCCAAGAGACAGCCGGATACTACGAGCAGTACTTC. It codes for CASSQETAGYYEQYF.

V and J are TRBV7-2 and TRBJ2-7, with a possible D match to TRBD2 (5 bases). V lost 4 bases and J 0 bases, leaving 10 bases between the germline ends. This CDR3 is built from 14 residues. Germline assignment: CDR1 SGHTA and CDR2 FQGNSA. Written as DNA, the CDR3 is TGTGCCAGCAGCTCCTATGAGGGCTCCTACGAGCAGTACTTC. Its protein is CASSSYEGSYEQYF.

The chain carries TRBV19 and TRBJ2-2, with a weak D call TRBD2 (6 bases). The CDR3 sequence is 14 residues long. The V and J ends lost 8 bases and 6 bases respectively, with 16 bases between them. Per germline, CDR1 LNHDA and CDR2 SQIVND (reference sequence). The CDR3: CASGLQGGAGELFF. In DNA form, the CDR3 reads TGTGCCAGTGGGCTCCAGGGCGGGGCCGGGGAGCTGTTTTTT.

The chain has TRBV28 and TRBJ2-7; D not certain. The CDR3 is 17 amino acids. Between the trimmed V and J ends, which lost 6 bases and 1 base, there was a span of 22 bases. Germline values: CDR1 MDHEN, CDR2 SYDVKM. The CDR3 DNA reads as TGTGCCAGCAGAGGTGACATGCCTTTTTCCCCATCCTACGAGCAGTACTTC. Translation: CASRGDMPFSPSYEQYF. The complete variable domain, with remaining parts taken from reference TRBV28 and TRBJ2-7, reads DVKVTQSSRYLVKRTGEKVFLECVQDMDHENMFWYRQDPGLGLRLIYFSYDVKMKEKGDIPEGYSVSREKKERFSLILESASTNQTSMYLCASRGDMPFSPSYEQYFGPGTRLTVT.

The rearrangement uses TRBV6-5 and TRBJ2-7; TRBD1 agrees at 10 bases. V dropped 2 bases and J dropped 3; count of bases not matched to a gene: 4. This CDR3 is built from 15 residues. From germline, CDR1 is MNHEY and CDR2 SVGAGI. CDR3 residues: CASSYVGTGDYEQYF. CDR3 in DNA: TGTGCCAGCAGTTACGTCGGGACAGGGGACTACGAGCAGTACTTC.

This rearrangement joins TRBV19 to TRBJ1-5; TRBD1 agrees at 9 bases. Trimming took 5 bases from V and 7 from J; bases not matched to a gene: 9. The CDR3 has 15 amino acids. CDR1 and CDR2 from the germline V gene are LNHDA and SQIVND (reference sequence). CDR3 coding DNA: TGTGCCAGTAGTTTCTGGGACAGGGTAGGCCAGCCCCAGCATTTT. It yields the protein CASSFWDRVGQPQHF.

The chain is built from TRBV7-9 and TRBJ1-1; no clear D gene. Germline assignment: CDR1 SEHNR and CDR2 FQNEAQ (reference sequence). This CDR3 has 13 residues. V was clipped by 2 bases and J by 7 bases, with 11 bases between them. The CDR3 region has the DNA TGTGCCAGCAGCTTACTGTGGTCAGGTGAAGCTTTCTTT. This encodes CASSLLWSGEAFF.

The rearrangement uses TRBV7-9 and TRBJ1-6; the D is unclear. The CDR3 consists of 14 residues. The ends were cut back, 1 base at V and 7 bases at J, with 8 bases in the middle. Germline CDR1 SEHNR, CDR2 FQNEAQ (reference sequence). Here the CDR3 reads CASSLGQVNSPLHF. As DNA, the CDR3 is TGTGCCAGCAGCTTAGGTCAGGTGAATTCACCCCTCCACTTT.

In DNA form, the CDR3 reads TGTGCCAGCTCACCCGGGACAGGCGAAAACTATGGCTACACCTTC. It is translated as CASSPGTGENYGYTF. The V call is TRBV18, the J call TRBJ1-2; 8 bases are shared with TRBD1. The junction had 5 bases not matched to a gene; V was cut back by 3 bases and J by 2 bases. Germline assignment: CDR1 KGHSH and CDR2 LQKENI. CDR3 length: 15 residues.

The rearrangement joins TRBV13 to TRBJ2-2, with D possibly matching TRBD2 (5 bases). The germline gives CDR1 PRHDT, CDR2 FYEKMQ (reference sequence). This CDR3 region has 14 residues. Trimming took 8 bases from V and 4 from J, leaving 14 bases between them. CDR3 bases: TGTGCCAGCGGATTACTAGGATCCACCGGGGAGCTGTTTTTT. Amino acids: CASGLLGSTGELFF.

The chain recombines TRBV2 with TRBJ2-1; D remains unclear. The CDR3 consists of 15 residues. Germline CDR1 and CDR2: SNHLY and FYNNEI. Trimming cost V 3 bases and J 6 bases, with 15 bases left between them. The CDR3 region has the DNA TGTGCCAGCAGTGACGGTGCACTCGCGGCCAATGAGCAGTTCTTC. Its protein is CASSDGALAANEQFF.

V is TRBV6-2 or TRBV6-3 and J is TRBJ2-5, with 7 bases that match TRBD2. CDR1 MNHEY and CDR2 SVGEGT come from the germline V gene. V lost 6 bases to trimming and J lost 1 base; unmatched junction nucleotides: 8. The CDR3 is 15 residues long. The CDR3 DNA follows: TGTGCCAGCAGCCGCATGGCTAGCGGCCAAGAGACCCAGTACTTC. It encodes CASSRMASGQETQYF.

The CDR3 sequence is CASSQEVAGDTGELFF. CDR3 nucleotides: TGTGCCAGCAGCCAAGAGGTAGCGGGAGACACCGGGGAGCTGTTTTTT. This chain links TRBV3-1 (or the pseudogene TRBV3-2) with TRBJ2-2, with 9 bases that match TRBD2. The CDR3 length is 16 residues. Losses at the gene ends were 0 bases for V and 3 bases for J; bases not matched to a gene: 2. Germline lookup yields CDR1 LGHDT and CDR2 YNNKEL (reference sequence).

The chain combines TRBV5-1 with TRBJ1-1, with D tentatively TRBD1 (6 bases). The V gene's germline CDR1 is SGHRS and CDR2 YFSETQ. The length of the CDR3 is 14 residues. Deletions cut 1 base from V and 7 bases from J, with 14 bases between. CDR3 amino acids: CASSLYRVGVEAFF. CDR3 DNA sequence: TGCGCCAGCAGCTTGTACAGGGTAGGTGTTGAAGCTTTCTTT.

This chain links TRBV9 with TRBJ1-1; the match to TRBD1 covers 7 bases. The germline CDR1 and CDR2 sequences are SGDLS and YYNGEE. This CDR3 spans 16 amino acids. After removal of 1 base from V and 1 base from J, the junction contained 7 bases not matched to a gene. CDR3 loop: CASSVLQGLQNTEAFF. CDR3 DNA: TGTGCCAGCAGCGTATTACAGGGGTTACAGAACACTGAAGCTTTCTTT.

The V gene is TRBV28, the J gene TRBJ1-2; a possible D gene is TRBD1 (6 bases). The CDR3 sequence is 15 residues long. The V and J ends lost 9 bases and 4 bases respectively, with 21 bases between them. Germline loops: CDR1 MDHEN, CDR2 SYDVKM. CDR3 coding DNA: TGTGCCAGTGTAGCAGGGGCGCTTTCAGGCTATGGCTACACCTTC. This codes for CASVAGALSGYGYTF.

The chain uses TRBV15 and TRBJ2-2, with a weak D call TRBD2 (5 bases). The V gene's germline CDR1 is LNHNV and CDR2 YYDKDF (reference sequence). The ends were cut back, 1 base at V and 3 bases at J, with 12 bases in the middle. There are 16 residues in the CDR3. CDR3 protein: CATSRVSAGDTGELFF. The CDR3, as DNA: TGTGCCACCAGCAGAGTGAGTGCGGGCGACACCGGGGAGCTGTTTTTT.